This record covers a single T cell receptor beta chain. These data are taken from a study of blood T cell repertoires in COVID-19. Study summary: Samples taken during acute and convalescent COVID-19 were collected in the United States, Italy and Spain.

Source study methods: Estimates of nucleated cell counts were drawn from the amplification of reference gene primers. The method was immunoSEQ multiplex PCR; TCRdb's version includes in-frame clones alone and lacks a portion of them. The DNA was the basis for D and trimming; V, J and clone size are from that table. Of over 100,000 clones listed, roughly 92% are singletons. Seattle patient enrollment occurred during active infection, with longitudinal follow-up thereafter. CDR1 SGDLS and CDR2 YYNGEE come from the germline V gene. This CDR3 has 15 amino acids. Trimming pared 0 bases from V and 6 bases from J, leaving 10 bases between.

This TCR derives from a woman in her 50s with COVID-19, enrolled during active disease. The chain is built from TRBV9 and TRBJ1-6, with D tentatively TRBD1 (6 bases). Sequenced input: peripheral blood. CDR3 DNA: TGTGCCAGCAGCGTAGGTAGGGGGACTAATTCACCCCTCCACTTT. This gives the protein CASSVGRGTNSPLHF.